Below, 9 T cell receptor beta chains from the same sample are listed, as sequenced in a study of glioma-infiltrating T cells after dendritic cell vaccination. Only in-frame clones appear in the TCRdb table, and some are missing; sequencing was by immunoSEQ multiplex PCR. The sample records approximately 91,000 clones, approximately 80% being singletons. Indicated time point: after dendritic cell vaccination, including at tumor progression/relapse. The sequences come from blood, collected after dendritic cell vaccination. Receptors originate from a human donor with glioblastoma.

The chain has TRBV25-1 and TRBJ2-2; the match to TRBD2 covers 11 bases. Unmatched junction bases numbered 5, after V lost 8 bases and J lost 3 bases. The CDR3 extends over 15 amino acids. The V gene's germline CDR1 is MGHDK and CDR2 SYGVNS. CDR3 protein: CASGSGRADTGELFF. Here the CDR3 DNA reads TGTGCCAGCGGTAGCGGGAGGGCCGACACCGGGGAGCTGTTTTTT.

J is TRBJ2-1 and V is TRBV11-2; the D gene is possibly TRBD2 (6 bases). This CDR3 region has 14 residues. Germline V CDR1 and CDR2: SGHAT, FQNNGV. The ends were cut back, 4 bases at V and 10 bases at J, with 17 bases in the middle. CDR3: CASSSGGSRREQFF. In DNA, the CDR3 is TGTGCCAGCAGCTCCGGGGGTTCACGGAGGGAGCAGTTCTTC.

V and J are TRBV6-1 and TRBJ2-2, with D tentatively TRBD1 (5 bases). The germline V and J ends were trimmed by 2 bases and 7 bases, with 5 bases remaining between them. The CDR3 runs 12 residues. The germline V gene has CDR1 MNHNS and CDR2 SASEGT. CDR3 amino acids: CASSERGGELFF. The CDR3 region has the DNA TGTGCCAGCAGTGAAAGGGGCGGGGAGCTGTTTTTT.

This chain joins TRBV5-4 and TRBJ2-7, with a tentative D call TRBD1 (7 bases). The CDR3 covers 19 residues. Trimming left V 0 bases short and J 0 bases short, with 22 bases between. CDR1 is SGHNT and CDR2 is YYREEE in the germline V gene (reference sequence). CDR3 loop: CASSLEDRRAATLSYEQYF. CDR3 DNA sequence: TGTGCCAGCAGCTTGGAGGACAGGAGGGCGGCCACCCTCTCCTACGAGCAGTACTTC.

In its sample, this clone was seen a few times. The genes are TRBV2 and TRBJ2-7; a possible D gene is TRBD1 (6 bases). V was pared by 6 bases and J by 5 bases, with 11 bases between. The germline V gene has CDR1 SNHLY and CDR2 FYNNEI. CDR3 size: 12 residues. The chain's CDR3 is CASREQGNEQYV. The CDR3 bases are TGTGCCAGCAGAGAACAGGGTAACGAGCAGTACGTC.

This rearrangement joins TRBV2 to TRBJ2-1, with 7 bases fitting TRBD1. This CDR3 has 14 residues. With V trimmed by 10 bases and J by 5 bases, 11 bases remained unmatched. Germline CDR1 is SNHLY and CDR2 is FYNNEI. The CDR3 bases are TGTGCCACCCCCCGGGACAGAGCTAACAATGAGCAGTTCTTC. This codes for CATPRDRANNEQFF.

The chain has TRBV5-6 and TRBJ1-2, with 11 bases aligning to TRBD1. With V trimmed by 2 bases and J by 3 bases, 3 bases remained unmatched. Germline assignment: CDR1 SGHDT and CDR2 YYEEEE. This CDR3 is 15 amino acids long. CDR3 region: CASSFWDRGYYGYTF. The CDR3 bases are TGTGCCAGCAGCTTCTGGGACAGGGGGTACTATGGCTACACCTTC.

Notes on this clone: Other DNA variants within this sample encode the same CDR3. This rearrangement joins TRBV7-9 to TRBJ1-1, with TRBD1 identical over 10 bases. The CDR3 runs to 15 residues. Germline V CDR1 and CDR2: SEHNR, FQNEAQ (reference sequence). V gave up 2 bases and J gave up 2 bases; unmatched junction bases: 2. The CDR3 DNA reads TGTGCCAGCAGCTTAAGGGACAGGGGAAACACTGAAGCTTTCTTT. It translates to CASSLRDRGNTEAFF.

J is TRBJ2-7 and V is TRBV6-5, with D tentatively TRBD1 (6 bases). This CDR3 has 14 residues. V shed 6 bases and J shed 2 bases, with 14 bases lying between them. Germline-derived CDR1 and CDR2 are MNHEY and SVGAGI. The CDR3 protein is CASSPQEGAYEQYV. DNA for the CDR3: TGTGCCAGCAGCCCTCAAGAGGGGGCCTACGAGCAGTACGTC.